This TCR beta chain appears in the sequencing data of a study of cytomegalovirus exposure and HLA in healthy donors (dated 2017 in TCRdb). Concerning the study at large: In an earlier analysis of some 610 of the donors, 276 Gb of sequence data and 90 million to 130 million unique TCR beta sequences from 180 million or so T cells were reported. Approximately 310 gigabases of sequencing data and around 80 million unique TCR sequences made up an early release that covered approximately 620 HLA-typed donors. Of the 350 to 450 genotyped donors, 80% to 90% were placed in the genetic ancestry cluster associated with self-reported Caucasian donors. The study aimed to test whether cataloging public T cell receptors could reveal signatures of past pathogen exposure. The study used immunosequencing to profile the T cell repertoires of approximately 630 subjects and linked those repertoires to cytomegalovirus serostatus. A separate validation cohort of more than 100 different subjects was used in addition to the roughly 640-subject first cohort. To predict cytomegalovirus infection status, the study combined high-throughput TCR immunosequencing, statistical association of individual TCRs with disease status, and machine learning. To study patterns of TCR occurrence, a later analysis re-analyzed previously published TCR beta repertoires from hundreds of donors and added high-resolution HLA genotyping. In the later analysis, no new phenotypic data were used to find candidate immune exposures; instead, reliance was placed on TCR beta sequences and their occurrence across donors. An earlier analysis of about 620 of the donors applied high-throughput TCR beta sequencing to assess whether each TCR beta V gene segment acted as functional or pseudogenic. Alongside the repertoire data, information on donor age, sex, ethnicity and CMV serostatus was compiled. Genome-wide SNP genotypes for about three fifths of the roughly 670 donors were used in a later genetic analysis, which treated that subset as a discovery cohort. All discovery cohort repertoires had been generated on a single sequencing platform. HLA typing covered class I and class II loci at four-digit resolution. Typing coverage varied by locus: roughly 629-640 donors for A, B, C, DRB1 and DQB1; approximately 500 for DQA1; approximately 610 for DPA1; fewer than 480 for DPB1. Four to six DR-DQ haplotypes were handled as single units for association and clustering, since linkage in the cohort was strong. Among some 410 genotyped donors of the cohort, an average of around 240,000 unique TCR beta nucleotide sequences were sequenced per donor, 15% to 20% of them non-productive.

Library method: the immunoSEQ multiplex PCR assay. The multiplex PCR relied on a mix of 60 forward primers for TCR Vbeta segments and 13 reverse primers for TCR Jbeta segments. The CDR3 region of rearranged TCR beta genes was amplified from genomic DNA by a multiplex PCR assay. On the Illumina HiSeq System, the amplified TCR beta libraries were sequenced as 87-base-pair reads. The authors processed their data as follows. A later analysis tallied tens of millions of unique TCR beta chains across the 650 to 750 repertoires, and about 10 million of those chains were shared by two or more donors. Raw reads were error-corrected and collapsed into unique sequences by a nearest-neighbor algorithm in which closely related sequences were merged to remove PCR and sequencing errors. Alignment of CDR3 sequences to IMGT reference sequences was used to assign V, D and J gene segments. For a sequence to be retained, at least a six-nucleotide match to both a V gene segment and a J gene segment was required. Rearrangements were called productive when the CDR3 lacked stop codons and stayed in frame with V and J; all others were non-productive. Following IMGT convention, CDR3 was defined as the stretch from the second conserved V-encoded cysteine up to the conserved J-encoded phenylalanine. In an earlier analysis of more than 550 of the donors, sequences lacking an unambiguous match to a single V gene segment were excluded. An earlier analysis of about 600 of the donors called V segments functional above 56.7% productive rearrangements and segregating when the between-donor standard deviation exceeded 5%. A statistical classification framework was built to diagnose cytomegalovirus status from the catalog of TCR beta chain sequences. V and J gene assignment, in a later analysis, came from comparing TCR nucleotide sequences with IMGT/GENE-DB human TR gene sequences. A later analysis assigned CDR3 sequences and most-parsimonious VDJ recombination scenarios with the TCRdist pipeline. In a later analysis, each TCR beta chain was defined by its CDR3 amino acid sequence together with its V-gene family, and reads lacking a unique V-gene family were excluded. As a way to deal with suspected cross-contamination and a sequencing artifact, a later analysis dropped 640 or so nucleotide sequences that were highly shared and had low generation probability. For each public chain, a later analysis derived a clonal expansion index from normalized ranks of inferred template counts within each repertoire. In a later analysis, generation probabilities were computed using a VDJ recombination model fitted to out-of-frame rearrangements, and the results were checked against IGoR. A later analysis scored TCR-TCR, TCR-HLA and TCR-CMV co-occurrence with hypergeometric tests, applying a repertoire-size bias correction to TCR pairs. A later analysis estimated false discovery rates by permuting HLA or CMV assignments 20 times. In a later analysis, co-occurring TCRs were grouped with DBSCAN, and TCRdist sequence similarity was added when clustering was performed within HLA-allele-positive subsets. Repertoires with fewer than 30,000 or more than 120,000 public chains, plus five repertoires with anomalous nucleotide sharing, were excluded from co-occurrence clustering. In its TCRdb copy, this immuneACCESS table keeps in-frame sequences only and misses some clones. Where compared with another copy, unresolved V genes explain less than half of these, and the others have no known cause. That table is the source of V, J and clone size, and D and trimming were worked out from the DNA. The sample profile shows some 180,000 clones; approximately 84% of them were found once. The top ten hold 1.3% to 1.5% of the sample.

The CDR3, from cysteine to phenylalanine, totals 12 residues. Only the CDR3 region is kept as DNA, spanning 36 bases read in frame from base 1. Trimming at the junction amounts to 6 bases on V and 13 bases on J, and the germline ends lie 15 bases apart. CDR1 and CDR2 are read off the germline V gene as SNHLY and FYNNEI. Remarks on this clone: Its target antigen remains unknown. Per-base quality was not reported, and no clone a single base away is much larger than it.

What the study reported, not specific to this receptor: The authors suggested that the approach could potentially be extended to other disease states and immunological phenotypes. In the study, some 160 TCR beta chains were listed as associated with cytomegalovirus. Strong co-occurrence of HLA alleles, especially DR and DQ, made assigning TCR associations to individual alleles difficult. A group of highly shared sequence variants was considered likely to be a technical artifact of the sequencing pipeline. Some IMGT-functional V segments, including TRBV6-2 and TRBV6-3, could not be distinguished by the 87-base-pair reads and were therefore excluded. In a later analysis, TCR association rates were found to vary across HLA loci, with the most associated TCRs seen for DRB1 alleles and the fewest for HLA-C alleles. Because HLA typing was missing for some donors at each locus, association tests included only the typed subset. A later analysis found that most CMV-associated TCR beta chains appeared HLA-restricted, with HLA associations seemingly driven largely by CMV exposure. A few of the identified cytomegalovirus-associated TCR beta chains were confirmed in vitro to be specific for cytomegalovirus antigens. An association between a missense DCLRE1C variant and V-gene and J-gene trimming of TCR beta chains was found in a later genetic analysis and replicated in an independent cohort. Specific HLA alleles were associated with around 18,000 TCR beta sequences at a false discovery rate of 0.05 in a later analysis. Compared with the approximately 710-donor mean, donors in an Asian-associated ancestry cluster had fewer N-insertions in productive TCRs, according to a later genetic analysis. In a later analysis, HLA-associated TCR beta chains were found to be more clonally expanded and to have lower generation probabilities than equally common non-associated chains. A further reported finding was that TCR beta sequences accurately predicted the HLA-A and HLA-B alleles for most subjects in the first cohort. Correlated functional status among segregating V segments might be attributable to linkage disequilibrium, but an unknown experimental factor could not be ruled out. Because counts were too low, fewer than 20 rarely observed V segments, including chromosome 9 orphons, were excluded from the earlier analysis of under 650 of the donors. The classifier was reported to diagnose cytomegalovirus status with high specificity and sensitivity in both the original and validation cohorts. In an earlier analysis of 587 of the donors, most TCR beta V segments were observed in productive rearrangements about 90% or about 30% of the time, broadly matching IMGT annotations. According to a later analysis, parvovirus B19, influenza, CMV and Epstein-Barr virus appeared linked to several top co-occurrence clusters. Most TCR sequences were observed very rarely across donors, whereas some public TCRs were present in many individuals. Only TCR beta chains were sequenced in this cohort, and the absence of alpha or paired-chain data limited detectable features. For the cohort, immune exposure information was limited to CMV serostatus. Presence/absence analyses assumed roughly uniform sequencing depth across donors, an assumption that may not hold.

The cohort was made up of approximately 700 healthy bone marrow donors. At the time of sampling, all cohort members were nominally healthy, though unrecorded immune exposures were likely present. The donor was CMV seropositive and belonged to the group of around 300 seropositive cohort members. Each donor provided a peripheral blood sample, and peripheral blood mononuclear cells were used for TCR beta sequencing. The Qiagen DNeasy Blood Extraction Kit was used to extract genomic DNA from the blood cell samples. The sequenced sample was PBMCs. The origin of this receptor is a girl aged 10-17 years in good health and CMV-seropositive. The chain links TRBV2 with TRBJ1-4; TRBD1 is a weak D gene call, 5 bases matching. The nucleotides are TGTGCCAGCAGGGAGGGAGGGGAGCGACTGTTTTTT. Translated, it reads CASREGGERLFF.